This T cell receptor (beta chain) emerged from a study of graft-versus-host responses after intestinal transplantation. Study overall: Isolated intestinal, liver-intestinal, or multivisceral transplants were what recipients had.

Tissue from the graft was processed to free its intraepithelial and lamina propria lymphocytes. The method was immunoSEQ multiplex PCR; TCRdb's version includes in-frame clones alone and lacks a portion of them. The sample shows approximately 12,000 clones, roughly 76% of them seen only once. The length of the CDR3 is 16 residues. With 4 bases removed from V and 0 bases from J, the gap between germline ends came to 15 bases. The germline gives CDR1 MNHEY, CDR2 SVGAGI. Material: ileum tissue, obtained 23 days after intestinal transplant. This TCR derives from a human patient who received an intestinal transplant, so some T cells may come from the graft donor. The genes are TRBV6-5 and TRBJ1-1; D ambiguous. The CDR3 DNA reads TGTGCCAGCAGTTCCTGGACGGATGCACTGAACACTGAAGCTTTCTTT. Translated: CASSSWTDALNTEAFF.